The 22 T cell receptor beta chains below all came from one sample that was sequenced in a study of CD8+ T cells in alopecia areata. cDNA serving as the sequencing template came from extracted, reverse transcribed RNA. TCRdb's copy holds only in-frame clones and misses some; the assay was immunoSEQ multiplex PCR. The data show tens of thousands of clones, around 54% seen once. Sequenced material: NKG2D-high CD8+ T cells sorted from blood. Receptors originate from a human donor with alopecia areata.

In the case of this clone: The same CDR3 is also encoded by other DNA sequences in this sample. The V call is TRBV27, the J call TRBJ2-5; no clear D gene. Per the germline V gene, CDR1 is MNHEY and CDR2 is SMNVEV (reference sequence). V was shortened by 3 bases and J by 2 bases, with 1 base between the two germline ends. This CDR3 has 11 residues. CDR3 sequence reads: CASSFQETQYF. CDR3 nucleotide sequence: TGTGCCAGCAGTTTTCAAGAGACCCAGTACTTC.

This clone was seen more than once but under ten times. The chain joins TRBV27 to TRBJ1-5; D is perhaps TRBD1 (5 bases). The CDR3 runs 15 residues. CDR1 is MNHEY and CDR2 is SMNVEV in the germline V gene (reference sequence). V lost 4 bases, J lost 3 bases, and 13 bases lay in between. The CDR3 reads CASSWGRDYNQPQHF. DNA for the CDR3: TGTGCCAGCAGTTGGGGCAGGGACTACAATCAGCCCCAGCATTTT.

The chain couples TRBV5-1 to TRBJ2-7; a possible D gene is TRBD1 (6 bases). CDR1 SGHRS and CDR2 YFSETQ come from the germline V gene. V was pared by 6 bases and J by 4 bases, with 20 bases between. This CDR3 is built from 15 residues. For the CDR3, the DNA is TGCGCCAGCATACCCTCCCCGGGACAAGATTACGAGCAGTACTTC. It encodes CASIPSPGQDYEQYF.

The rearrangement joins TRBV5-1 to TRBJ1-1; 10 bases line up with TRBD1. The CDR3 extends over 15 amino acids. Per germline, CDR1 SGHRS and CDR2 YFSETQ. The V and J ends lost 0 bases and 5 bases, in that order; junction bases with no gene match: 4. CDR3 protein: CASSLGDRGWTEAFF. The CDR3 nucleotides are TGCGCCAGCAGCTTGGGGGACAGGGGATGGACTGAAGCTTTCTTT.

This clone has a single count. Here the CDR3 reads CASSRLSYEQYF. CDR3 DNA sequence: TGTGCCAGCAGCCGGTTATCCTACGAGCAGTACTTC. The chain employs TRBV7-9 and TRBJ2-7; D is uncertain. This CDR3 has 12 amino acids. V lost 5 bases and J lost 1, with 6 bases in between. CDR1 is SEHNR, CDR2 FQNEAQ, per germline (reference sequence). Using reference TRBV7-9 and TRBJ2-7 for the parts outside the CDR3, the full variable domain is DTGVSQNPRHKITKRGQNVTFRCDPISEHNRLYWYRQTLGQGPEFLTYFQNEAQLEKSRLLSDRFSAERPKGSFSTLEIQRTEQGDSAMYLCASSRLSYEQYFGPGTRLTVT.

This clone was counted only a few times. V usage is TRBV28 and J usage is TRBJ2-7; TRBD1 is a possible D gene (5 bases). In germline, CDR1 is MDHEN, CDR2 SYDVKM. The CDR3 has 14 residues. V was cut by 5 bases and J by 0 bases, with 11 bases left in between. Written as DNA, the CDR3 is TGTGCCAGCAGTGGGCCAGGGAACTCCTACGAGCAGTACTTC. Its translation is CASSGPGNSYEQYF. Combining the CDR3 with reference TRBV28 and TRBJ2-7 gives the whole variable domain DVKVTQSSRYLVKRTGEKVFLECVQDMDHENMFWYRQDPGLGLRLIYFSYDVKMKEKGDIPEGYSVSREKKERFSLILESASTNQTSMYLCASSGPGNSYEQYFGPGTRLTVT.

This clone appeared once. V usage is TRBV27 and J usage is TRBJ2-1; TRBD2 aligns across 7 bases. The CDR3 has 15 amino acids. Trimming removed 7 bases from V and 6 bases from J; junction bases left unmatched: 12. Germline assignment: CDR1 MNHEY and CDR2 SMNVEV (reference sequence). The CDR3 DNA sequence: TGTGCCAGCAAATGGCTAGCGGCCGAGTTCAATGAGCAGTTCTTC. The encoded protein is CASKWLAAEFNEQFF.

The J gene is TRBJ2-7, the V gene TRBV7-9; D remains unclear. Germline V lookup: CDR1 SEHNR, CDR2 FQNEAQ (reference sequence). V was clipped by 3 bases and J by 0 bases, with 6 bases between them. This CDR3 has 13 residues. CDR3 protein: CASSFRSSYEQYF. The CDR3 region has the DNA TGTGCCAGCAGCTTCAGAAGCTCCTACGAGCAGTACTTC.

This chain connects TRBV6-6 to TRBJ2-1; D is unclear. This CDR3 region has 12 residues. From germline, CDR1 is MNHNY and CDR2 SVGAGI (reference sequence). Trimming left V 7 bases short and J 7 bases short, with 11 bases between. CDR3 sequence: CASTGTLNEQFF. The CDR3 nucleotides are TGTGCCAGCACCGGAACGTTAAATGAGCAGTTCTTC.

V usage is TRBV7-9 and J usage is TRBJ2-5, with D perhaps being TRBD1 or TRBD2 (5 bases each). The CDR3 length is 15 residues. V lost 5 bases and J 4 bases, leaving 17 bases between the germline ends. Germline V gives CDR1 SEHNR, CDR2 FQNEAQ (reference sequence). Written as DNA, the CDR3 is TGTGCCAGCAGCCCGAGCTTCGGGACGATAGAGACCCAGTACTTC. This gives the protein CASSPSFGTIETQYF. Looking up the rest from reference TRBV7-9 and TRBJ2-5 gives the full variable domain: DTGVSQNPRHKITKRGQNVTFRCDPISEHNRLYWYRQTLGQGPEFLTYFQNEAQLEKSRLLSDRFSAERPKGSFSTLEIQRTEQGDSAMYLCASSPSFGTIETQYFGPGTRLLVL.

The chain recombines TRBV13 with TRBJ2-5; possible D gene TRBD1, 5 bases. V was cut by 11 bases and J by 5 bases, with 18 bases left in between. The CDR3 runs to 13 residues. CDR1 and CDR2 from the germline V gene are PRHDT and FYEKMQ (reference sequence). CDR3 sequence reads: CASESLGRETQYF. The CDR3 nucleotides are TGTGCCTCCGAGAGTTTGGGGCGGGAGACCCAGTACTTC.

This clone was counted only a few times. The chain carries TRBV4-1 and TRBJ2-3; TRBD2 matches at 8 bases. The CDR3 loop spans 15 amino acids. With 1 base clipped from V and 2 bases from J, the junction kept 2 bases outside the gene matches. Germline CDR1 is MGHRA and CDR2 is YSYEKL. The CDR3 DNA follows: TGCGCCAGCAGCCAAGGCGGGGGGTTCACAGATACGCAGTATTTT. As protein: CASSQGGGFTDTQYF.

The CDR3 here is CASSVRGDRVFEQYF. In DNA form, the CDR3 reads TGTGCCAGCAGCGTGAGGGGGGACAGGGTCTTCGAGCAGTACTTC. J is TRBJ2-7 and V is TRBV9, with 9 nucleotides matching TRBD1. The junction had 9 bases not matched to a gene; V was cut back by 2 bases and J by 6 bases. Germline CDR1 is SGDLS and CDR2 is YYNGEE. The CDR3 loop spans 15 amino acids.

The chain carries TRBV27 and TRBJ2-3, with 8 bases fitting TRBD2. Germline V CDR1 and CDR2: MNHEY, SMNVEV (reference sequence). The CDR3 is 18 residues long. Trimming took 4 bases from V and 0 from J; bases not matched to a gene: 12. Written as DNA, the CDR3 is TGTGCCAGCAGTTACCACCACCGGGCGGGAGGTAGCACAGATACGCAGTATTTT. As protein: CASSYHHRAGGSTDTQYF.

CDR3 in amino acids: CSVAPWNTGELFF. The CDR3 DNA follows: TGCAGCGTTGCCCCGTGGAACACCGGGGAGCTGTTTTTT. The chain is built from TRBV29-1 and TRBJ2-2; no reliable D call. CDR1 SQVTM and CDR2 ANQGSEA come from the germline V gene. Trimming left V 4 bases short and J 1 base short, with 7 bases between. The CDR3 is made up of 13 amino acids.

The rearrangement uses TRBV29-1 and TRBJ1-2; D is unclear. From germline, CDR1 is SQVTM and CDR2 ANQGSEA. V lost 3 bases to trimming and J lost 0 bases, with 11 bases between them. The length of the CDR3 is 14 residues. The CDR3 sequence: CSVDTAEANYGYTF. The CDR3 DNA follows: TGCAGCGTTGATACGGCGGAAGCTAACTATGGCTACACCTTC. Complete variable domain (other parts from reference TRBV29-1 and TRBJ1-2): SAVISQKPSRDICQRGTSLTIQCQVDSQVTMMFWYRQQPGQSLTLIATANQGSEATYESGFVIDKFPISRPNLTFSTLTVSNMSPEDSSIYLCSVDTAEANYGYTFGSGTRLTVV.

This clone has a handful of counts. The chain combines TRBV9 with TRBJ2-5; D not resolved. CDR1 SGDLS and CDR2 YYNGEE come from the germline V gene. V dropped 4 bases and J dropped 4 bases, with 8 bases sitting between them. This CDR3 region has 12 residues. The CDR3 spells CASSPDGETQYF. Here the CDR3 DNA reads TGTGCCAGCAGCCCAGATGGAGAGACCCAGTACTTC.

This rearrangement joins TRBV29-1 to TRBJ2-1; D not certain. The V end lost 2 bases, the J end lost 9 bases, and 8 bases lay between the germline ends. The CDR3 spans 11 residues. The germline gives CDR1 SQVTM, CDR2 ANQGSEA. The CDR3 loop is CSVERATEQFF. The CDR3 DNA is TGCAGCGTTGAACGGGCGACTGAGCAGTTCTTC.

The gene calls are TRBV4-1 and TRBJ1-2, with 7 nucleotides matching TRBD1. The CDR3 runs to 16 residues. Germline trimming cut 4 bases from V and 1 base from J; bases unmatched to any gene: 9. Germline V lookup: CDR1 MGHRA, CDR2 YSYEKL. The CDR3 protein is CASSLRGDSINYGYTF. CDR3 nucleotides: TGCGCCAGCAGCCTGAGGGGGGACAGCATTAACTATGGCTACACCTTC.

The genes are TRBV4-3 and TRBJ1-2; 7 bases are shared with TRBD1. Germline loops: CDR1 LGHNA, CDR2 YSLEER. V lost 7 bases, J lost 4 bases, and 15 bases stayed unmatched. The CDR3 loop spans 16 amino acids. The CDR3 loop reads CASNPGTDLPLYGYTF. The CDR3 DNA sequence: TGCGCCAGCAATCCCGGGACAGATTTACCCCTCTATGGCTACACCTTC.

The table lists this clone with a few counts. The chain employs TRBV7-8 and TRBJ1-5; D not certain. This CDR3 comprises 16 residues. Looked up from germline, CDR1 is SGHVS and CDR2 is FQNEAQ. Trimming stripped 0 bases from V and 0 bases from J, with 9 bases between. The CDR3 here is CASSLASRYSNQPQHF. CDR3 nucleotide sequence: TGTGCCAGCAGCTTAGCGTCCAGGTATAGCAATCAGCCCCAGCATTTT.

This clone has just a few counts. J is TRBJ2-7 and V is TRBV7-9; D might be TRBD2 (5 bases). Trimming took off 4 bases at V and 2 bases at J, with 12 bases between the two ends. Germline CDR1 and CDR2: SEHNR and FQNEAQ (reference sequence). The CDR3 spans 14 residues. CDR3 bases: TGTGCCAGCAGCTCACCATCGACTACCTACGAGCAGTACTTC. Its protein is CASSSPSTTYEQYF.